One TCR beta chain is described in this entry. As yet, its antigen is unknown. PCR employed 60 Vbeta and 13 Jbeta primers. Libraries were prepared by immunoSEQ multiplex PCR; TCRdb keeps only in-frame clonotypes and omits some of them. The table has roughly 130,000 clones, over 75% seen once. V was cut by 0 bases and J by 10 bases, with 9 bases left in between. This CDR3 comprises 13 residues. Germline CDR1 is KGHSH and CDR2 is LQKENI. These data are taken from a study of cytomegalovirus exposure and HLA in healthy donors. Findings and caveats of the study: An observed cluster of highly shared sequence variants was recorded as a likely sequencing artifact.

Sequencing was performed on PBMCs. The source of this sequence is a boy aged 5 to 17 in good health and CMV-seronegative. The rearrangement joins TRBV18 to TRBJ1-4; a weak D match, TRBD1 (5 bases). The CDR3 sequence: CASSPPGRGKLFF. The CDR3, as DNA: TGTGCCAGCTCACCACCGGGTAGGGGAAAACTGTTTTTT.